Listed below are T cell receptor beta chains from one sample, sequenced in a study of blood T cell repertoires in COVID-19. Produced via immunoSEQ multiplex PCR; TCRdb's table is partial and in-frame only. This sample has just over 300,000 clones, with 70% to 90% found just once. The specimen was PBMCs or T cells enriched from blood (not recorded which). These receptors all stem from a young man who had recovered from COVID-19. CDR3s leave out the opening cysteine and the closing phenylalanine or tryptophan.

TRBJ1-3 | TRBV4-2 | ASSQDIVSGNTIY
TRBJ2-7 | TRBV12-5 | ASGVTLAGWTYEQY
TRBJ1-1 | TRBV5-1 | ASSSDRFRTEAF
TRBJ1-2 | TRBV9 | ASAGTNYGYT
TRBJ2-7 | TRBV19 | ASSTGLAYEQY
TRBJ2-7 | TRBV9 | ASSTLGGVYEQY
TRBJ2-1 | TRBV4-3 | ASSQDGVFPYNEQF
TRBJ2-1 | TRBV5-1 | ASSLELRGPTPYNEQF
TRBJ2-3 | TRBV6-5 | ASSGDYRQY
TRBJ1-2 | TRBV6-5 | ASSPRQGRVGYT
TRBJ2-1 | TRBV5-8 | ASSLGSGGALNEQF
TRBJ2-1 | TRBV7-8 | ASSFEIGLNNEQF
TRBJ1-1 | TRBV6-4 | ASRKGVGTEAF
TRBJ2-2 | TRBV6-5 | ASSFLGATGELF
TRBJ2-5 | TRBV5-1 | ASSLNRGIQETQY
TRBJ2-1 | TRBV6-5 | ASSRQTYNEQF
TRBJ2-7 | TRBV6-5 | ASSPLYGGAYEQY
TRBJ2-1 | TRBV5-4 | ASSLDRGSHNEQF
TRBJ2-1 | TRBV19 | ASSISFPYNEQF
TRBJ1-3 | TRBV7-9 | ASGPGRGNTIY
TRBJ1-5 | TRBV7-2 | ASRLGQGFQPQH
TRBJ2-7 | TRBV15 | ATSRDRSGFYEQY
TRBJ1-2 | TRBV19 | ASIEYGYGYT
TRBJ1-6 | TRBV5-6 | ASSFGRSNSPLH
TRBJ2-7 | TRBV18 | ASSPMPTYEQY
TRBJ1-6 | TRBV3-1/TRBV3-2 | ASSQPTGGRYSPLH
TRBJ2-5 | TRBV23-1 | ASSPIPDRETQY
TRBJ2-3 | TRBV9 | ASSVLASADTQY
TRBJ1-1 | TRBV19 | ATHVSLNTEAF
TRBJ2-5 | TRBV7-2 | ASSLVRTVQETQY
TRBJ1-2 | TRBV6-5 | ADKLEFPGYCGYT
TRBJ1-4 | TRBV4-3 | ASSQYPQGGEKLF
TRBJ2-7 | TRBV18 | ASSPKIPAQANEQY
TRBJ2-1 | TRBV3-1/TRBV3-2 | ASSQAGVLYNEQF
TRBJ1-2 | TRBV6-5 | ASSYSGGSYT
TRBJ2-7 | TRBV11-1 | ASSLVQESYEQY
TRBJ1-2 | TRBV30 | AWSGGQGYT
TRBJ1-3 | TRBV6-4 | ASSPNIGNTIY